What follows are 24 T cell receptor beta chains derived from one specimen sequenced in a study of CD8+ T cells in alopecia areata. RNA was isolated and reverse transcribed to cDNA, the sequencing template. Clones were sequenced by immunoSEQ multiplex PCR, and TCRdb holds only the in-frame ones, with some missing. In the table there are approximately 140,000 clones, roughly nine tenths of which are singletons. Regarding treatment: oral pan-JAK inhibitor, 5-10 mg twice daily. This sample comprised CD8+ T cells sorted from blood, obtained at week 4, from a patient treated with tofacitinib. Receptor source: a human donor with alopecia areata.

A word on this clone: The conserved final phenylalanine or tryptophan is absent from the CDR3, which likely points to a read error. The gene calls are TRBV29-1 and TRBJ1-2; TRBD1 might be the D (6 bases). Trimming cost V 3 bases and J 0 bases, with 11 bases left between them. The CDR3 consists of 14 residues. Germline CDR1 SQVTM, CDR2 ANQGSEA. The DNA for the CDR3 is TGCAGCGTTGAGGACAGCCAAACTAACTATGGCTACACCCTC. It encodes CSVEDSQTNYGYTL.

The chain uses TRBV13 and TRBJ2-7, with TRBD2 identical over 9 bases. The CDR3 totals 15 residues. Germline trimming cut 0 bases from V and 2 bases from J; bases unmatched to any gene: 2. CDR1 and CDR2 (germline): PRHDT, FYEKMQ (reference sequence). CDR3 DNA sequence: TGTGCCAGCAGCTTAGGGGCTAGCGGGACCTACGAGCAGTACTTC. It encodes CASSLGASGTYEQYF.

The chain joins TRBV27 to TRBJ2-2; the D is unclear. Looked up from germline, CDR1 is MNHEY and CDR2 is SMNVEV (reference sequence). Between the trimmed V and J ends, which lost 3 bases and 3 bases, there was a span of 5 bases. The CDR3 covers 13 residues. This CDR3 is CASSFGDTGELFF. In DNA, the CDR3 is TGTGCCAGCAGTTTTGGGGACACCGGGGAGCTGTTTTTT.

In its sample, this clone was seen once. The J gene is TRBJ2-7, the V gene TRBV7-2, with 7 bases aligning to TRBD1. This CDR3 contains 14 residues. Germline CDR1 SGHTA, CDR2 FQGNSA. Unmatched junction bases numbered 7, after V lost 4 bases and J lost 4 bases. CDR3 nucleotide sequence: TGTGCCAGCAGCTCCCGACAGGGAAGGTACGAGCAGTACTTC. This translates into CASSSRQGRYEQYF.

The V call is TRBV5-4, the J call TRBJ2-7, with 12 bases fitting TRBD2. The germline V gene has CDR1 SGHNT and CDR2 YYREEE (reference sequence). The J segment lost 4 bases and the V segment lost 2 bases, leaving 7 bases of the junction unmatched. This CDR3 has 16 amino acids. The CDR3 nucleotides are TGTGCCAGCAGCTTCCCGACTAGCGGGAGCTCTTACGAGCAGTACTTC. This encodes CASSFPTSGSSYEQYF.

J is TRBJ1-5 and V is TRBV19, with a possible D match to TRBD1 (5 bases). The V end lost 7 bases, the J end lost 3 bases, and 13 bases lay between the germline ends. Looked up from germline, CDR1 is LNHDA and CDR2 is SQIVND (reference sequence). The CDR3 runs 14 residues. The CDR3 sequence: CASNRETDNQPQHF. CDR3 sequence (DNA): TGTGCCAGTAATAGGGAGACAGACAATCAGCCCCAGCATTTT.

The chain recombines TRBV19 with TRBJ2-6; D unresolved. Trimming shortened V by 0 bases and J by 4 bases, and 4 bases separated the two germline ends. The germline V gene encodes CDR1 LNHDA and CDR2 SQIVND (reference sequence). The CDR3 has 14 residues. CDR3 sequence (DNA): TGTGCCAGTAGTATAGATGGAGGGGCCAACGTCCTGACTTTC. Its translation: CASSIDGGANVLTF.

The genes are TRBV4-1 and TRBJ2-3; 8 bases are a match to TRBD1. The length of the CDR3 is 16 residues. The V and J ends lost 0 bases and 6 bases, in that order; junction bases with no gene match: 8. Germline assignment: CDR1 MGHRA and CDR2 YSYEKL. CDR3 nucleotide sequence: TGCGCCAGCAGCCAAGAGCGGACAGGGTCCCCCGATACGCAGTATTTT. Its protein product is CASSQERTGSPDTQYF.

The gene calls are TRBV15 and TRBJ2-1, with D perhaps TRBD1 (6 bases). The V and J ends lost 0 bases and 1 base respectively, with 10 bases between them. The germline CDR1 and CDR2 sequences are LNHNV and YYDKDF (reference sequence). This CDR3 spans 16 amino acids. The CDR3 coding sequence is TGTGCCACCAGCAGAGAGGGGGCCAGATCCTACAATGAGCAGTTCTTC. Translated, it gives CATSREGARSYNEQFF.

The CDR3 is CASGPTGSGELFF. For the CDR3, the DNA is TGTGCCAGCGGCCCGACAGGGTCCGGGGAGCTGTTTTTT. J is TRBJ2-2 and V is TRBV2; 7 bases are shared with TRBD1. The germline V gene encodes CDR1 SNHLY and CDR2 FYNNEI. The V gene end was trimmed by 8 bases and the J gene end by 6 bases; junction bases not matched to a gene: 6. The CDR3 length is 13 residues.

The chain recombines TRBV5-4 with TRBJ2-1; perhaps TRBD1 as D (6 bases). This CDR3 comprises 13 residues. From germline, CDR1 is SGHNT and CDR2 YYREEE (reference sequence). V was cut by 4 bases and J by 6 bases, with 11 bases left in between. Written as DNA, the CDR3 is TGTGCCAGCAGCGCGGACAGTCTCAATGAGCAGTTCTTC. Protein product: CASSADSLNEQFF.

The chain combines TRBV5-6 with TRBJ1-1; 8 positions agree with TRBD1. From germline, CDR1 is SGHDT and CDR2 YYEEEE. V lost 3 bases to trimming and J lost 5 bases; unmatched junction nucleotides: 6. This CDR3 has 14 residues. CDR3 sequence reads: CASSSQGAGTEAFF. CDR3 sequence (DNA): TGTGCCAGCAGCTCGCAGGGGGCGGGGACTGAAGCTTTCTTT. Drawing the rest from reference TRBV5-6 and TRBJ1-1, the complete variable domain is DAGVTQSPTHLIKTRGQQVTLRCSPKSGHDTVSWYQQALGQGPQFIFQYYEEEERQRGNFPDRFSGHQFPNYSSELNVNALLLGDSALYLCASSSQGAGTEAFFGQGTRLTVV.

The CDR3 loop is CSVDRGSDEQFF. CDR3 DNA sequence: TGCAGCGTGGACAGGGGGTCGGATGAGCAGTTCTTC. The J gene is TRBJ2-1, the V gene TRBV29-1, with 10 bases matching TRBD1. CDR1 is SQVTM, CDR2 ANQGSEA, per germline. The length of the CDR3 is 12 residues. Trimming took 6 bases from V and 8 from J; bases not matched to a gene: 4.

The chain combines TRBV6-5 with TRBJ2-1; D is unresolved. The V and J ends lost 5 bases and 6 bases respectively, with 11 bases between them. This CDR3 region has 13 residues. Germline CDR1 MNHEY, CDR2 SVGAGI. CDR3 DNA: TGTGCCAGCAGTCCAAATGGACCCAATGAGCAGTTCTTC. Protein sequence: CASSPNGPNEQFF.

V usage is TRBV5-1 and J usage is TRBJ2-1; 11 bases align to TRBD2. V was clipped by 0 bases and J by 5 bases; unmatched bases: 1. CDR1 SGHRS and CDR2 YFSETQ come from the germline V gene. There are 15 residues in the CDR3. The CDR3 nucleotides read TGCGCCAGCAGCTTGGGACTAGCGGGGAACAATGAGCAGTTCTTC. Protein product: CASSLGLAGNNEQFF.

The V call is TRBV9, the J call TRBJ2-3, with D maybe TRBD2 (5 bases). The CDR3 has 14 residues. Germline V gives CDR1 SGDLS, CDR2 YYNGEE. V was clipped by 3 bases and J by 4 bases, with 12 bases between them. The CDR3 coding sequence is TGTGCCAGCAGCGGTCGCGGGCCCTCAGATACGCAGTATTTT. It yields the protein CASSGRGPSDTQYF.

The chain employs TRBV29-1 and TRBJ1-2; D not resolved. This CDR3 has 11 amino acids. Trimming removed 0 bases at V and 7 bases at J, with 6 bases between. Per germline, CDR1 SQVTM and CDR2 ANQGSEA. DNA of the CDR3: TGCAGCGTTGAAGATGACATTGGCTACACCTTC. Its protein is CSVEDDIGYTF.

In this sample, this clone turned up once. The genes are TRBV7-8 and TRBJ1-2; a weak D match, TRBD1 (6 bases). Germline V CDR1 and CDR2: SGHVS, FQNEAQ. This CDR3 has 12 residues. Trimming stripped 7 bases from V and 6 bases from J, with 12 bases between. The DNA for the CDR3 is TGTGCCAGCACCCCGGGGGGCGATGGCTACACCTTC. This sequence encodes CASTPGGDGYTF.

The chain is built from TRBV30 and TRBJ1-1; D is unclear. This CDR3 spans 16 amino acids. The V and J ends lost 1 base and 4 bases respectively, with 19 bases between them. Germline lookup yields CDR1 GTSNPN and CDR2 SVGIG (reference sequence). The CDR3 nucleotides are TGTGCCTGGAGTGGAATGATGGAGGGAGGGAGCACTGAAGCTTTCTTT. Translated: CAWSGMMEGGSTEAFF.

The V gene is TRBV30, the J gene TRBJ2-1, with 14 bases fitting TRBD2. Germline V lookup: CDR1 GTSNPN, CDR2 SVGIG (reference sequence). The CDR3 contains 17 residues. V gave up 2 bases and J gave up 8 bases; unmatched junction bases: 11. CDR3 nucleotides: TGTGCCTGGAGTATTCCCGGGACTAGCGGGAGATGGGATGAGCAGTTCTTC. This codes for CAWSIPGTSGRWDEQFF.

The chain has TRBV2 and TRBJ2-7, with D possibly matching TRBD1 (5 bases). The CDR3 runs 12 residues. Trimming removed 6 bases from V and 2 bases from J, with 8 bases in between. The germline V gene has CDR1 SNHLY and CDR2 FYNNEI. CDR3: CASSQGTYEQYF. CDR3 in DNA: TGTGCCAGCAGCCAGGGAACCTACGAGCAGTACTTC.

V usage is TRBV7-9 and J usage is TRBJ2-1; 9 bases match TRBD1. CDR1 SEHNR and CDR2 FQNEAQ come from the germline V gene (reference sequence). The CDR3 length is 15 residues. The V gene end was trimmed by 3 bases and the J gene end by 6 bases; junction bases not matched to a gene: 6. In DNA form, the CDR3 reads TGTGCCAGCAGCTTCGGACAGGGGCAAATCAATGAGCAGTTCTTC. This encodes CASSFGQGQINEQFF.

The rearrangement uses TRBV29-1 and TRBJ2-7; 9 nucleotides line up with TRBD1. The germline CDR1 and CDR2 sequences are SQVTM and ANQGSEA. The CDR3 is 17 residues long. After removal of 0 bases from V and 4 bases from J, the junction contained 13 bases not matched to a gene. The CDR3 loop is CSVEDRRTGGAGYEQYF. CDR3 nucleotide sequence: TGCAGCGTTGAAGATCGGAGAACAGGGGGCGCCGGGTACGAGCAGTACTTC.

The V gene is TRBV13, the J gene TRBJ2-7, with 10 nucleotides matching TRBD1. Germline-derived CDR1 and CDR2 are PRHDT and FYEKMQ (reference sequence). With V trimmed by 4 bases and J by 9 bases, 3 bases remained unmatched. The CDR3 length is 12 residues. This chain's CDR3 is CASSSDRGPQYF. In nucleotides, the CDR3 is TGTGCCAGCAGCTCAGACAGGGGGCCGCAGTACTTC.